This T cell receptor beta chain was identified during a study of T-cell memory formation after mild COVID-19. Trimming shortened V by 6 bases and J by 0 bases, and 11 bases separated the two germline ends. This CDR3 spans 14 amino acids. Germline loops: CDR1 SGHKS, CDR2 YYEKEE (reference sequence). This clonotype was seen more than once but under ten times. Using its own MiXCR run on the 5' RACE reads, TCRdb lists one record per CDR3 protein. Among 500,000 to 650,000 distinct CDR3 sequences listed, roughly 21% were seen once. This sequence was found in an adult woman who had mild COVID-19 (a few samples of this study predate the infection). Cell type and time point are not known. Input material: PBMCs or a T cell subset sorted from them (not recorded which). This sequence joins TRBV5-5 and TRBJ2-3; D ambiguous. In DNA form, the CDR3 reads TGTGCCAGCAACCCTCGGCAGAGCACAGATACGCAGTATTTT. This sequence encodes CASNPRQSTDTQYF. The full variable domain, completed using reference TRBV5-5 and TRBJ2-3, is DAGVTQSPTHLIKTRGQQVTLRCSPISGHKSVSWYQQVLGQGPQFIFQYYEKEERGRGNFPDRFSARQFPNYSSELNVNALLLGDSALYLCASNPRQSTDTQYFGPGTRLTVL.